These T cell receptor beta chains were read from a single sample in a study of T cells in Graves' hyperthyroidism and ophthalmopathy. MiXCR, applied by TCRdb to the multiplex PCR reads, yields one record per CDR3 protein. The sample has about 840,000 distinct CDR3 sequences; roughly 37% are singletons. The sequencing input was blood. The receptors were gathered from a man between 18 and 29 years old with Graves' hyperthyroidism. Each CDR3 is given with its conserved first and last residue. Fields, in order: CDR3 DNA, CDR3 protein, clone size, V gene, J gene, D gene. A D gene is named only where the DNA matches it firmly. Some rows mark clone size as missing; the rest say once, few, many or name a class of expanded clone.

DNA: TGCGCCAGCAGCTTCAGATCAGGCCCCGAAGCTTTCTTT
CDR3: CASSFRSGPEAFF
size: few
V: TRBV5-1
J: TRBJ1-1
D: .

DNA: TGCAGCGTAACCAATTCAGGTGGGCTTTCCTCAGGCTACGAGCAGTACTTC
CDR3: CSVTNSGGLSSGYEQYF
size: .
V: TRBV29-1
J: TRBJ2-7
D: .

DNA: TGTGCCAGTAGTTCCAGGGGAGACAGGGAGGGAAATCAGCCCCAGTACTTC
CDR3: CASSSRGDREGNQPQYF
size: .
V: TRBV19
J: TRBJ2-5
D: .

DNA: TGCAGTGCTAGGACTGGACCCTACGAGCAGTACTTC
CDR3: CSARTGPYEQYF
size: many
V: TRBV20-1
J: TRBJ2-7
D: .

DNA: TGCGCCAGCAGCTTGGGGTACGGAGGAGGCTACACCTTC
CDR3: CASSLGYGGGYTF
size: few
V: TRBV5-1
J: TRBJ1-2
D: .

DNA: TGTGCCAGCAGTTCGGACAGGGAGTCGCAAGAGACCCAGTACTTC
CDR3: CASSSDRESQETQYF
size: .
V: TRBV7-8
J: TRBJ2-5
D: TRBD1

DNA: TGCAGTGCTCCCGCCGACAGGGACTCCTACGAGCAGTACTTC
CDR3: CSAPADRDSYEQYF
size: many
V: TRBV20-1
J: TRBJ2-7
D: TRBD1

DNA: TGTGCCAGCAGGCCCACTGTGAATTCACCCCTCCACTTT
CDR3: CASRPTVNSPLHF
size: .
V: TRBV25-1
J: TRBJ1-6
D: .

DNA: TGTGCCAGCAGCCAAGGCGGTTACTCCTACGAGCAGTACTTC
CDR3: CASSQGGYSYEQYF
size: few
V: TRBV14
J: TRBJ2-7
D: .

DNA: TGCAGCGTTGAATTGCGGGGAAACACTGAAGCTTTCTTT
CDR3: CSVELRGNTEAFF
size: many
V: TRBV29-1
J: TRBJ1-1
D: .

DNA: TGCGCCATCCCCGGGAGGGCGCGAGAGACCCAGTACTTC
CDR3: CAIPGRARETQYF
size: .
V: TRBV10-1
J: TRBJ2-5
D: TRBD2

DNA: TGCGCCAGCAGCTTAGGACAGAACCGAGAGACCCAGTACTTC
CDR3: CASSLGQNRETQYF
size: few
V: TRBV5-1
J: TRBJ2-5
D: .

DNA: TGTGCCAGCAACGAAGGTGGGGGGGGCTACGAGCAGTACTTC
CDR3: CASNEGGGGYEQYF
size: many
V: TRBV7-9
J: TRBJ2-7
D: TRBD2

DNA: TGCAGTGCTAGGTCAGGGGGCTCCTATAATTCACCCCTCCACTTT
CDR3: CSARSGGSYNSPLHF
size: few
V: TRBV20-1
J: TRBJ1-6
D: TRBD1